A selection of T cell receptor beta chains follows, all from one sample in a study of cytomegalovirus exposure and HLA in healthy donors. Measured with immunoSEQ multiplex PCR; TCRdb has only the in-frame clones, and not every one. There are 53,000 or so clones in the sample, with 5.5% to 7% held by the top ten. Material: PBMCs. Receptor source: a male donor in good health and CMV-seropositive. The CDR3 runs from the conserved cysteine through the conserved F or W. Fields, in order: V gene, CDR3 length, J gene, D gene, CDR3 protein, CDR3 DNA. D genes are given only for firm matches.

>TRBV7-6|14|TRBJ2-1|TRBD2
CASSRAGGHNEQFF
TGTGCCAGCAGCAGAGCGGGGGGGCACAATGAGCAGTTCTTC
>TRBV5-1|15|TRBJ2-2|TRBD1
CASSLTGVNTGELFF
TGCGCCAGCAGCTTGACAGGGGTGAACACCGGGGAGCTGTTTTTT
>TRBV6-5|16|TRBJ2-7|TRBD1
CAGSYSNTGVVREQYF
TGTGCCGGCAGTTACTCGAATACAGGGGTGGTACGGGAGCAGTACTTC
>TRBV6-1|13|TRBJ1-2|NA
CASSERENYGYTF
TGTGCCAGCAGTGAAAGGGAGAACTATGGCTACACCTTC
>TRBV9|16|TRBJ2-3|NA
CASSPPRLGAGDTQYF
TGTGCCAGCAGCCCCCCCCGGCTGGGGGCGGGAGATACGCAGTATTTT
>TRBV7-2|14|TRBJ2-6|NA
CAIEYRAGANVLTF
TGTGCCATAGAATACAGGGCTGGGGCCAACGTCCTGACTTTC
>TRBV5-1|15|TRBJ1-2|NA
CASKTVGGDVYGYTF
TGCGCCAGTAAGACAGTGGGAGGGGATGTCTATGGCTACACCTTC
>TRBV28|14|TRBJ2-7|TRBD1
CASSLTGQANEQYF
TGTGCCAGCAGCCTCACGGGACAGGCCAACGAGCAGTACTTC
>TRBV7-3|14|TRBJ2-7|TRBD1
CASSRGTGTYEQYF
TGTGCCAGCAGCCGAGGGACAGGAACCTACGAGCAGTACTTC
>TRBV4-3|17|TRBJ1-6|TRBD1
CASSQKGTGLINSPLHF
TGCGCCAGCAGCCAAAAAGGGACAGGGTTGATTAATTCACCCCTCCACTTT
>TRBV6-5|15|TRBJ2-5|TRBD1
CASTLGQGVQETQYF
TGTGCCAGCACCCTCGGACAGGGCGTCCAAGAGACCCAGTACTTC
>TRBV4-1|16|TRBJ2-7|NA
CASSPRLHGGSYEQYF
TGCGCCAGCAGCCCGCGCCTTCACGGGGGCTCCTACGAGCAGTACTTC
>TRBV5-1|17|TRBJ1-1|TRBD1
CASSLGWAGGLNTEAFF
TGCGCCAGCAGCTTGGGTTGGGCAGGGGGTTTGAACACTGAAGCTTTCTTT
>TRBV14|15|TRBJ2-1|NA
CASSQGQFSYNEQFF
TGTGCCAGCAGCCAAGGACAGTTCTCCTACAATGAGCAGTTCTTC
>TRBV28|15|TRBJ2-1|TRBD2
CASSLVFPGGNEQFF
TGTGCCAGCAGTTTAGTATTTCCCGGGGGGAATGAGCAGTTCTTC
>TRBV5-1|16|TRBJ2-1|NA
CASSLSGGARYNEQFF
TGCGCCAGCAGCTTATCTGGGGGGGCCCGATACAATGAGCAGTTCTTC
>TRBV10-3|13|TRBJ1-2|NA
CAISESDTYGYTF
TGTGCCATCAGTGAGTCGGACACTTATGGCTACACCTTC
>TRBV11-3|18|TRBJ2-3|TRBD2
CASSLSGLAGPTTDTQYF
TGTGCCAGCAGCTTATCTGGGCTAGCGGGGCCCACCACAGATACGCAGTATTTT
>TRBV28|14|TRBJ1-5|NA
CASTTPSSNQPQHF
TGTGCCAGCACTACCCCTTCCAGCAATCAGCCCCAGCATTTT
>TRBV6-1|14|TRBJ1-4|TRBD1
CVSSEGQGSTKLFF
TGTGTCAGCAGTGAGGGACAGGGTTCGACAAAACTGTTTTTT
>TRBV27|17|TRBJ2-3|NA
CASSFAGAGTSTDTQYF
TGTGCCAGCAGTTTTGCGGGGGCCGGTACTAGCACAGATACGCAGTATTTT
>TRBV4-1|16|TRBJ2-3|TRBD2
CASSQVGTSVSDTQYF
TGCGCCAGCAGCCAAGTAGGGACTAGCGTGTCAGATACGCAGTATTTT
>TRBV5-6|12|TRBJ2-7|NA
CASSLGTLGQYF
TGTGCCAGCAGCTTAGGGACATTGGGGCAGTACTTC
>TRBV6-1|15|TRBJ1-6|TRBD1
CASSVPGQGLSPLHF
TGTGCCAGCAGTGTACCGGGACAGGGGTTATCACCCCTCCACTTT
>TRBV19|13|TRBJ2-7|NA
CASSIGREPEQYF
TGTGCCAGTAGTATAGGCAGGGAACCAGAGCAGTACTTC
>TRBV7-3|14|TRBJ2-1|TRBD1
CASSGGTGYNEQFF
TGTGCCAGCAGCGGGGGGACAGGCTACAATGAGCAGTTCTTC
>TRBV2|11|TRBJ2-1|NA
CASSDYNEQFF
TGTGCCAGCAGTGATTATAATGAGCAGTTCTTC
>TRBV6-5|13|TRBJ2-1|NA
CASSYSGGYEQFF
TGTGCCAGCAGTTACTCGGGCGGGTATGAGCAGTTCTTC
>TRBV28|13|TRBJ1-2|NA
CGWVGRENYGYTF
TGTGGTTGGGTGGGGCGAGAGAACTATGGCTACACCTTC
>TRBV18|14|TRBJ2-7|TRBD2
CASSPGAGGFEQYF
TGTGCCAGCTCACCAGGGGCGGGGGGTTTCGAGCAGTACTTC
>TRBV18|15|TRBJ2-5|NA
CASSPGGGLQETQYF
TGTGCCAGCTCACCCGGCGGGGGCCTCCAAGAGACCCAGTACTTC
>TRBV10-3|13|TRBJ2-1|TRBD2
CASTSGDYNEQFF
TGTGCCTCAACTAGCGGCGATTACAATGAGCAGTTCTTC
>TRBV19|13|TRBJ1-1|NA
CASSIAGGTEAFF
TGTGCCAGTAGTATAGCTGGAGGCACTGAAGCTTTCTTT
>TRBV2|13|TRBJ1-1|NA
CASSGEGITEAFF
TGTGCCAGCAGTGGGGAGGGAATCACTGAAGCTTTCTTT
>TRBV9|14|TRBJ1-4|NA
CASSPFTGNEKLFF
TGTGCCAGCAGCCCCTTCACAGGCAACGAAAAACTGTTTTTT
>TRBV18|13|TRBJ1-5|NA
CASSGGGNQPQHF
TGTGCCAGCTCAGGGGGGGGCAATCAGCCCCAGCATTTT
>TRBV4-2|16|TRBJ2-1|NA
CASSQDPGGVYNEQFF
TGTGCCAGCAGCCAAGATCCCGGCGGGGTCTACAATGAGCAGTTCTTC
>TRBV7-2|15|TRBJ1-5|TRBD1
CASSPGTGVDQPQHF
TGTGCCAGCAGCCCCGGGACAGGGGTTGATCAGCCCCAGCATTTT
>TRBV4-1|14|TRBJ1-1|NA
CASSLSQGSTEAFF
TGCGCCAGCAGCCTAAGCCAGGGTAGCACTGAAGCTTTCTTT
>TRBV19|13|TRBJ1-5|NA
CASSLPGGQPQHF
TGTGCCAGTAGTCTCCCGGGGGGTCAGCCCCAGCATTTT
>TRBV5-1|15|TRBJ2-1|NA
CASSLQGGAYNEQFF
TGCGCCAGCAGCTTGCAGGGGGGAGCCTACAATGAGCAGTTCTTC
>TRBV19|16|TRBJ2-3|NA
CASNKGLLSAGDTQYF
TGTGCCAGTAACAAGGGACTCCTCTCGGCCGGAGATACGCAGTATTTT
>TRBV10-3|15|TRBJ2-2|TRBD1
CAISDPQGDTGELFF
TGTGCCATCAGTGACCCACAGGGGGACACCGGGGAGCTGTTTTTT
>TRBV5-1|14|TRBJ1-1|NA
CASSLAGGVTEAFF
TGCGCCAGCAGCTTGGCTGGCGGGGTTACTGAAGCTTTCTTT
>TRBV6-1|14|TRBJ2-5|NA
CASSDSGLKRTQYF
TGTGCCAGCAGTGATTCCGGTCTGAAGCGGACCCAGTACTTC
>TRBV7-2|16|TRBJ1-2|NA
CASSPTAQFVNYGYTF
TGTGCCAGCTCACCGACGGCACAGTTTGTGAACTATGGCTACACCTTC
>TRBV5-1|16|TRBJ2-5|TRBD2
CASSLFPGGDGETQYF
TGCGCCAGCAGCTTGTTCCCGGGGGGGGACGGAGAGACCCAGTACTTC
>TRBV6-1|11|TRBJ2-7|NA
CASSDYYEQYF
TGTGCCAGCAGTGACTACTACGAGCAGTACTTC